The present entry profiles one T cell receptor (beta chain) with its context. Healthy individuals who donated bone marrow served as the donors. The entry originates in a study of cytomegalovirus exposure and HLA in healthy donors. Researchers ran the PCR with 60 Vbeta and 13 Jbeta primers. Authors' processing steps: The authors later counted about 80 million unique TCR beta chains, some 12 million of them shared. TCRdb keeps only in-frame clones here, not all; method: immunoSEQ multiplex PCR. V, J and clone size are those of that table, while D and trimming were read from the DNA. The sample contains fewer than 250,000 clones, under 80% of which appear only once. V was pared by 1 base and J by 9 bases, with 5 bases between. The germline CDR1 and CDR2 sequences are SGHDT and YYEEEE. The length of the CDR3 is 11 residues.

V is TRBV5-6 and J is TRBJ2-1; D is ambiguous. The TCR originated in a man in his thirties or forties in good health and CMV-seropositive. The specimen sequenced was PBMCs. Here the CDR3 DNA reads TGTGCCAGCAGCTTGTACTCTGAGCAGTTCTTC. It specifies CASSLYSEQFF.